The 12 T cell receptor beta chains below all came from one sample that was sequenced in a study of blood T cell repertoires in COVID-19. The method was immunoSEQ multiplex PCR; TCRdb's version includes in-frame clones alone and lacks a portion of them. The sample includes about 280,000 clones, 83% seen only once; the top ten take over 9%. The specimen was peripheral blood. Receptor source: a woman aged 45-65 years who had recovered from COVID-19.

V is TRBV6-5 and J is TRBJ1-2, with 7 nucleotides matching TRBD1. Germline CDR1 and CDR2: MNHEY and SVGAGI. This CDR3 spans 13 amino acids. The trim removed 6 bases at V and 4 bases at J, leaving 5 bases unmatched. The CDR3 loop is CASRRQGSYGYTF. CDR3 DNA sequence: TGTGCCAGCAGACGACAGGGAAGCTATGGCTACACCTTC.

For the CDR3, the DNA is TGTGCCACGTCCGGGACTCCTCTGGGCAATCAGCCCCAGCATTTT. This codes for CATSGTPLGNQPQHF. The V gene is TRBV24-1, the J gene TRBJ1-5; tentatively, D is TRBD1 (5 bases). Germline V gene data show CDR1 as KGHDR and CDR2 as SFDVKD. This CDR3 has 15 residues. Trimming took 10 bases from V and 2 from J, leaving 17 bases between them.

The chain is built from TRBV2 and TRBJ1-5, with D maybe TRBD1 (5 bases). The V gene lost 6 bases and the J gene lost 0 bases, with 18 bases spanning the gap. The germline gives CDR1 SNHLY, CDR2 FYNNEI. There are 17 residues in the CDR3. The CDR3 spells CASSPRGQWDSNQPQHF. The CDR3 DNA reads TGTGCCAGCAGCCCAAGGGGCCAGTGGGATAGCAATCAGCCCCAGCATTTT.

J is TRBJ2-1 and V is TRBV5-1, with D tentatively TRBD2 (5 bases). With 4 bases removed from V and 6 bases from J, the gap between germline ends came to 14 bases. The CDR3 has 14 amino acids. In germline, CDR1 is SGHRS, CDR2 YFSETQ. The chain's CDR3 is CASSVRLAGNEQFF. In DNA form, the CDR3 reads TGCGCCAGCAGCGTACGGCTAGCTGGCAATGAGCAGTTCTTC.

The genes are TRBV27 and TRBJ2-1, with 8 bases aligning to TRBD2. Germline lookup yields CDR1 MNHEY and CDR2 SMNVEV (reference sequence). The trim removed 2 bases at V and 3 bases at J, leaving 0 bases unmatched. This CDR3 region has 14 residues. CDR3 in amino acids: CASSLTSGYNEQFF. CDR3 coding DNA: TGTGCCAGCAGTTTAACTAGCGGCTACAATGAGCAGTTCTTC.

The CDR3 sequence is CASSYSQVSTDTQYF. CDR3 in DNA: TGTGCCAGCAGTTACTCGCAGGTTAGCACAGATACGCAGTATTTT. This chain connects TRBV6-5 to TRBJ2-3; D ambiguous. The V gene lost 0 bases and the J gene lost 0 bases, with 7 bases spanning the gap. The CDR3 length is 15 residues. From germline, CDR1 is MNHEY and CDR2 SVGAGI.

V is TRBV6-5 and J is TRBJ2-4; TRBD2 matches 9 bases. Looked up from germline, CDR1 is MNHEY and CDR2 is SVGAGI. This CDR3 is 14 amino acids long. Unmatched junction bases numbered 6, after V lost 6 bases and J lost 6 bases. CDR3 DNA sequence: TGTGCCAGCAGACAACTAGCGGGTTTAAACATTCAGTACTTC. Its translation is CASRQLAGLNIQYF.

The chain links TRBV5-6 to TRBJ1-6; 9 nucleotides line up with TRBD1. J lost 6 bases, V lost 4 bases, and 8 bases had no gene match. The CDR3 is 16 residues long. Germline-derived CDR1 and CDR2 are SGHDT and YYEEEE. CDR3 loop: CASSTSPGQGNSPLHF. Written as DNA, the CDR3 is TGTGCCAGCAGCACAAGTCCGGGACAGGGTAATTCACCCCTCCACTTT.

V gene TRBV24-1 combines with J gene TRBJ2-1; weak D call: TRBD2 (5 bases). This CDR3 contains 15 residues. Germline loops: CDR1 KGHDR, CDR2 SFDVKD. V was shortened by 0 bases and J by 4 bases, with 9 bases between the two germline ends. This CDR3 reads CATSDLNRGYNEQFF. Written as DNA, the CDR3 is TGTGCCACCAGTGATTTGAACAGAGGGTACAATGAGCAGTTCTTC.

V is TRBV11-1 and J is TRBJ2-5, with D unresolved. The CDR3 is 13 residues long. Germline lookup yields CDR1 SGHAT and CDR2 FQDESV (reference sequence). The V gene lost 3 bases and the J gene lost 5 bases, with 10 bases spanning the gap. The CDR3 region is CASSFQAAETQYF. The CDR3 DNA follows: TGTGCCAGCAGCTTCCAGGCCGCGGAGACCCAGTACTTC.

This clone was seen just once. The rearrangement uses TRBV30 and TRBJ2-3, with 8 bases matching TRBD2. The V gene end was trimmed by 1 base and the J gene end by 6 bases; junction bases not matched to a gene: 9. Germline V gives CDR1 GTSNPN, CDR2 SVGIG (reference sequence). The CDR3 runs 15 residues. The CDR3 loop reads CAWSGFGTRDDTQYF. CDR3 coding DNA: TGTGCCTGGAGTGGTTTTGGGACTAGGGACGATACGCAGTATTTT. The complete variable domain, with remaining parts taken from reference TRBV30 and TRBJ2-3, reads SQTIHQWPATLVQPVGSPLSLECTVEGTSNPNLYWYRQAAGRGLQLLFYSVGIGQISSEVPQNLSASRPQDRQFILSSKKLLLSDSGFYLCAWSGFGTRDDTQYFGPGTRLTVL.

This clone was observed a few times. The V and J genes are TRBV10-1 and TRBJ2-2, with a weak D call TRBD2 (5 bases). Germline lookup yields CDR1 WNHNN and CDR2 SYGVQD (reference sequence). V was shortened by 8 bases and J by 3 bases, with 10 bases between the two germline ends. CDR3 length: 13 residues. CDR3 protein: CASPGLYTGELFF. The CDR3 nucleotides read TGCGCCAGCCCCGGACTCTACACCGGGGAGCTGTTTTTT.